This T cell receptor beta chain came from a study of cytomegalovirus exposure and HLA in healthy donors. Broader study findings: Data from an earlier analysis indicated that most TCR beta V segments were productive either about 87% or about 30% of the time.

This CDR3 comprises 15 residues. CDR1 is LGHNA and CDR2 is YSLEER in the germline V gene. About this clone: Its matching antigen is unknown. At one end, the junction sequence differs from germline, possibly due to a read error.

Primers included in the PCR were 60 Vbeta and 13 Jbeta primers. The method was immunoSEQ multiplex PCR; TCRdb's version includes in-frame clones alone and lacks a portion of them. The sample records under 150,000 clones, almost 80% being singletons. The V call is TRBV4-3, the J call TRBJ2-7; 11 bases map to TRBD1. The sample taken for sequencing was PBMCs. The clonotype comes from a man in his late teens or twenties in good health and CMV-seronegative. CDR3 protein: CASTRGTGGAYEQCF. The CDR3 region has the DNA TGCGCCAGCACTCGGGGGACAGGGGGTGCCTACGAGCAGTGCTTC.